This T cell receptor beta chain was found in a study of T cell responses to AZD1222 COVID-19 vaccine. Regarding this clone: Its specificity is not known.

Looked up from germline, CDR1 is SNHLY and CDR2 is FYNNEI. V dropped 8 bases and J dropped 5 bases, with 13 bases sitting between them. The CDR3 runs to 13 residues. Generated by immunoSEQ multiplex PCR, the TCRdb table keeps only in-frame clones and is missing some. The table includes 100,000 or so clones, about nine tenths detected once. Study results and limitations: Only 5 to 7 individuals given AZD1222 were seropositive at baseline. Repertoires were collected only later (after the peak T cell response had occurred). Donors were mostly white British, more females; clonal diversity possibly underestimated. Along spike, vaccine-associated CD4 TCRs were found throughout, with dominance at 160-218 and 743-854.

The gene calls are TRBV2 and TRBJ2-1; D might be TRBD2 (6 bases). The receptor was isolated from an adult in good health. Source: peripheral blood, taken on day 0 of AZD1222 vaccination. The CDR3 is CASSKTRDNEQFF. CDR3 DNA: TGTGCCAGCTCTAAGACTAGGGACAATGAGCAGTTCTTC.